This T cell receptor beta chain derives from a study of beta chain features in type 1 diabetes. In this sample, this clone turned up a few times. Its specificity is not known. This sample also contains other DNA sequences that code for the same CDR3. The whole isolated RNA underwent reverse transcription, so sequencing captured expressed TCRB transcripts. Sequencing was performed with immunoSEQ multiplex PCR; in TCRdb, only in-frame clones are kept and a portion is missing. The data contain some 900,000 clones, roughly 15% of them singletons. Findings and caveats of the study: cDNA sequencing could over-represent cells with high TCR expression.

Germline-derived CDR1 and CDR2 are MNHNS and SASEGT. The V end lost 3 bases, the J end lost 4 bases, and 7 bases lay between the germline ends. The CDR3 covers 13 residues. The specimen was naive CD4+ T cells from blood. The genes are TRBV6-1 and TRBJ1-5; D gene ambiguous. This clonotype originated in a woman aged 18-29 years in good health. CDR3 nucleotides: TGTGCCAGCAGTGAGATGGGGAATCAGCCCCAGCATTTT. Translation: CASSEMGNQPQHF.